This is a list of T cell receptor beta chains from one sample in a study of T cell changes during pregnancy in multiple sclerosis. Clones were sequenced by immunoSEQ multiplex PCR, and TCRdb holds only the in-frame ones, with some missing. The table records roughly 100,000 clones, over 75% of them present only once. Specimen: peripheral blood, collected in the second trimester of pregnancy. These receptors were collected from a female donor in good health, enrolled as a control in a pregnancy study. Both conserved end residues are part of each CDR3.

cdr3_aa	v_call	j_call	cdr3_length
CASSTRGQGYEQYF	TRBV28	TRBJ2-7	14
CASSLRGNNSPLHF	TRBV5-6	TRBJ1-6	14
CASSLGQITNEKLFF	TRBV7-2	TRBJ1-4	15
CASSVSGQGSGELFF	TRBV10-2	TRBJ2-2	15
CASSSNRGRTEQYF	TRBV27	TRBJ2-7	14
CASGLTGVGETQYF	TRBV12-5	TRBJ2-5	14
CAWRGWNTEAFF	TRBV30	TRBJ1-1	12
CASSQPVGLAGHNEQFF	TRBV23-1	TRBJ2-1	17
CASSQRTGIDGYTF	TRBV5-8	TRBJ1-2	14
CASSSRQGQSGYTF	TRBV13	TRBJ1-2	14
CASSPQSGTGGNSPF	TRBV18	TRBJ2-7	15
CASSSLRAGPLGTEAFF	TRBV19	TRBJ1-1	17
CASSEAVGDISNQPQHF	TRBV6-1	TRBJ1-5	17
CASSYSGAGAYEQYF	TRBV6-6	TRBJ2-7	15
CASSEAIPGTGGEKLFF	TRBV6-1	TRBJ1-4	17
CAGKGTLKDTEAFF	TRBV19	TRBJ1-1	14
CASSQRQGTLYTDTQYF	TRBV7-2	TRBJ2-3	17
CASSQGAGAEAFF	TRBV7-7	TRBJ1-1	13
CASSTQTANTGELFF	TRBV7-7	TRBJ2-2	15
CASSLGGLGARDTEAFF	TRBV5-1	TRBJ1-1	17
CASMRMNNEKLFF	TRBV6-5	TRBJ1-4	13
CASSLSGGRTDTQYF	TRBV5-1	TRBJ2-3	15
CASSSYRTSDTGELFF	TRBV6-6	TRBJ2-2	16
CAHEAESSGSSGANVLTF	TRBV5-4	TRBJ2-6	18
CAISEGAGGRETQYF	TRBV10-3	TRBJ2-5	15
CASSQEGQIRTQYF	TRBV14	TRBJ2-5	14
CSGTGLAGHNEQFF	TRBV29-1	TRBJ2-1	14
CASTPGQGAPREQFF	TRBV11-2	TRBJ2-1	15
CASSIRTGGPPLHF	TRBV19	TRBJ1-6	14
CASSRTQTSSGNTIYF	TRBV28	TRBJ1-3	16
CASSINTPPGELFF	TRBV19	TRBJ2-2	14
CAISGHEGGEQFF	TRBV10-3	TRBJ2-1	13
CASSFRQDTGELFF	TRBV7-2	TRBJ2-2	14
CASSTGQGTEAFF	TRBV7-9	TRBJ1-1	13
CATSRDQEGKQYF	TRBV15	TRBJ2-7	13
CATYPGGANTGELFF	TRBV7-9	TRBJ2-2	15
CASSPPVLTDTQYF	TRBV18	TRBJ2-3	14
CASSGDGTTGNTIYF	TRBV5-1	TRBJ1-3	15
CASSQDLAGATQETQYF	TRBV4-2	TRBJ2-5	17
CASSWDTSANYGYTF	TRBV5-8	TRBJ1-2	15
CASSLGVESIQYF	TRBV7-9	TRBJ2-4	13
CASSSGTGDYGYTF	TRBV5-1	TRBJ1-2	14
CASRKDRESATNEKLFF	TRBV7-9	TRBJ1-4	17
CASSYSSATNEKLFF	TRBV6-5	TRBJ1-4	15
CASKKGLLAGERDTQYF	TRBV19	TRBJ2-3	17
CASSVTTGSTEAFF	TRBV9	TRBJ1-1	14
CASSYDYSTDTQYF	TRBV7-9	TRBJ2-3	14